This T cell receptor (beta chain) was documented in a study of blood T cell repertoires in COVID-19. Study-level background: The study drew acute and convalescent COVID-19 samples from the United States, Italy and Spain. Sources were T cells, B-cell-depleted T cells, or PBMCs; the material itself was cDNA or gDNA.

The V gene's germline CDR1 is KGHDR and CDR2 SFDVKD. CDR3 size: 10 residues. Trimming stripped 8 bases from V and 9 bases from J, with 7 bases between. Per the study methods: Researchers report that nucleated cell counts were estimated from reference gene primer amplification. Repertoires were generated with immunoSEQ multiplex PCR, while TCRdb's copy carries only in-frame clones and drops some. V and J calls plus clone size are reproduced from that table; the DNA served to infer D and trimming. The repertoire includes about 300,000 clones, 87% of them detected once, and about 2% sits in the top ten.

The sequencing sample was made of peripheral blood. The receptor was isolated from a man in his late teens or twenties with active or convalescent COVID-19. The chain employs TRBV24-1 and TRBJ2-1, with unresolved D. The chain's CDR3 is CATIPGEQFF. In DNA, the CDR3 is TGTGCCACCATTCCGGGTGAGCAGTTCTTC.